Reported below is one T cell receptor beta chain. Only in-frame clones appear in the TCRdb table, and some are missing; sequencing was by immunoSEQ multiplex PCR. Of 40,000 to 50,000 clones in the sample, around 86% are singletons; the top ten hold around 2.2%. The sample belongs to a study of blood T cell repertoires in COVID-19. The sequence was obtained from a woman in her sixties with acute or convalescent COVID-19. Sequencing was done on a sample of peripheral blood.

The CDR3 is CASSSNFRGNYGYTF. CDR3 DNA sequence: TGCGCCAGCAGCAGCAATTTCAGGGGTAACTATGGCTACACCTTC. The rearrangement joins TRBV5-1 to TRBJ1-2, with D possibly being TRBD1 (6 bases). V lost 4 bases and J 1 base, leaving 14 bases between the germline ends. CDR1 and CDR2 from the germline V gene are SGHRS and YFSETQ. This CDR3 comprises 15 residues.